Listed below are T cell receptor beta chains from one sample, sequenced in a study of blood T cell repertoires in COVID-19. Only in-frame clones appear in the TCRdb table, and some are missing; sequencing was by immunoSEQ multiplex PCR. Of some 200,000 clones listed, 80% to 85% are singletons. The sample taken for sequencing was peripheral blood. All receptors come from a woman between 55 and 75 years old who had recovered from COVID-19. Each CDR3 is given with its conserved first and last residue. D genes are given only for firm matches. Clone size is given for some rows only: seen once, a few or many times, or a class if the clone is expanded.

TRBJ1-2	TRBV9	.	TRBD1	TGTGCCAGCAGCGTAGAGGCAGGGGGCGTATTTGGCTACACCTTC	CASSVEAGGVFGYTF
TRBJ1-5	TRBV6-2/TRBV6-3	.	TRBD1	TGTGCCAGCAGCTTAGGGACAGGGGTAAAGCGTCAGCCCCAGCATTTT	CASSLGTGVKRQPQHF
TRBJ2-3	TRBV10-3	.	.	TGTGCCATCAGTGACCCGGGGTCGATCACAGATACGCAGTATTTT	CAISDPGSITDTQYF
TRBJ2-1	TRBV4-2	.	TRBD2	TGTGCCAGCAGCCGAAACGGTCCAGGGACTAGCTCGGGCAATGAGCAGTTCTTC	CASSRNGPGTSSGNEQFF
TRBJ2-3	TRBV5-8	.	.	TGTGCCAGCAGCTTGGGCGGGGAGACGGATACGCAGTATTTT	CASSLGGETDTQYF
TRBJ1-2	TRBV3-1/TRBV3-2	.	.	TGTGCCAGCAGCCAAGCTTCGGGGTCGCAAGGCTACACCTTC	CASSQASGSQGYTF
TRBJ2-1	TRBV18	.	.	TGTGCCAGCTCACCGTTGAGGTTGGATGAGCAGTTCTTC	CASSPLRLDEQFF
TRBJ2-1	TRBV5-1	.	.	TGCGCCAGCACCCTGGACACGTACAATGAGCAGTTCTTC	CASTLDTYNEQFF
TRBJ2-2	TRBV27	.	TRBD1	TGTGCCAGCAGTTTGACAGGGAACGCCGGGGAGCTGTTTTTT	CASSLTGNAGELFF
TRBJ1-3	TRBV7-9	once	TRBD1	TGTGCCAGCAGCTTAGGGACAGGAGTTGGAAACACCATATATTTT	CASSLGTGVGNTIYF
TRBJ2-3	TRBV30	few	.	TGTGCCTGGGGCTCGAGCGGAGGGGGCGCAGATACGCAGTATTTT	CAWGSSGGGADTQYF
TRBJ1-3	TRBV4-1	.	.	TGCGCCAGCAGCCAAGGTTCATCCTCCTGGGCCAGGGCTGGAAACACCATATATTTT	CASSQGSSSWARAGNTIYF
TRBJ1-5	TRBV6-5	.	.	TGTGCCAGCACCTCGGGAGGGTGGGGCAATCAGCCCCAGCATTTT	CASTSGGWGNQPQHF
TRBJ2-7	TRBV19	once	.	TGTGCCAGTAGTAATAATCAGGGAGGCGAGCAGTACTTC	CASSNNQGGEQYF
TRBJ2-6	TRBV7-2	.	.	TGTGCCAGCAGCTTCAACTCTGGGGCCAACGTCCTGACTTTC	CASSFNSGANVLTF
TRBJ2-7	TRBV6-5	.	TRBD1	TGTGCCAGCAGTTCGCATCTTGGGACAGGCTACGAGCAGTACTTC	CASSSHLGTGYEQYF
TRBJ2-2	TRBV5-4	.	.	TGTGCCAGCAGCACTGATGCGGACGGGGAGCTGTTTTTT	CASSTDADGELFF
TRBJ1-3	TRBV5-1	.	.	TGCGCCAGCAGCTCGGTGGGTCGAGGCAGTCTCTCTGGAAACACCATATATTTT	CASSSVGRGSLSGNTIYF
TRBJ2-1	TRBV2	.	.	TGTGCCAGCATGGGGGGGCTATCCTCCTACAATGAGCAGTTCTTC	CASMGGLSSYNEQFF
TRBJ2-4	TRBV4-1	.	TRBD1	TGCGCCAGCAGCCAAGAGTTGCAGGGGGCAAGCATTCAGTACTTC	CASSQELQGASIQYF
TRBJ2-3	TRBV21-1	few	.	TGTGCCAGCAGCCACCGCGCCAGGGGCCTAAGCACAGATACGCAGTATTTT	CASSHRARGLSTDTQYF
TRBJ2-3	TRBV6-5	.	TRBD2	TGTGCCAGCAGTCTCACTAGCGGGGGAACAGATACGCAGTATTTT	CASSLTSGGTDTQYF
TRBJ2-1	TRBV18	.	TRBD2	TGTGCCAGCTCACCACCGTACGGGGGGGCCGATTTTTACAATGAGCAGTTCTTC	CASSPPYGGADFYNEQFF
TRBJ2-5	TRBV11-1	.	.	TGTGCCAGCAGCCGGACTCTCCAAGAGACCCAGTACTTC	CASSRTLQETQYF
TRBJ2-7	TRBV2	many	TRBD1	TGTGCCAGATCACAGGGGCCCTCCTACGAGCAGTACTTC	CARSQGPSYEQYF
TRBJ2-3	TRBV30	.	.	TGTGCCTGGAACTGGGTGGGACTCACAGATACGCAGTATTTT	CAWNWVGLTDTQYF
TRBJ2-5	TRBV7-9	.	TRBD2	TGTGCCAGCAGCTTAACTAGCGGGGGTAGAGAGACCCAGTACTTC	CASSLTSGGRETQYF
TRBJ1-1	TRBV21-1	.	.	TGTGCCAGCAGTCACACTACCCCTTTAGAGAAGAACACTGAAGCTTTCTTT	CASSHTTPLEKNTEAFF
TRBJ2-5	TRBV5-6	.	TRBD2	TGTGCCAGCAGCAGGGGACTAGCGGAACAAGAGACCCAGTACTTC	CASSRGLAEQETQYF
TRBJ1-1	TRBV6-5	once	.	TGTGCCAGCAGTTACCACCGGGGGGGGGTGAACACTGAAGCTTTCTTT	CASSYHRGGVNTEAFF
TRBJ1-2	TRBV7-2	.	.	TGTGCCAGCAGCCCGACGGGTAACTATGGCTACACCTTC	CASSPTGNYGYTF
TRBJ1-5	TRBV15	.	TRBD1	TGTGCCACCTCGGACAGGTTGCCTCAGGGCAATCAGCCCCAGCATTTT	CATSDRLPQGNQPQHF
TRBJ2-7	TRBV5-1	.	TRBD1	TGCGCCAGCAGCTACAGGGGCTACTCCTACGAGCAGTACTTC	CASSYRGYSYEQYF
TRBJ1-2	TRBV5-1	.	TRBD1	TGCGCCAGCAGTATGACAGGGGGCGGCTACACCTTC	CASSMTGGGYTF
TRBJ2-2	TRBV4-2	once	.	TGTGCCACCTCGGGGGTTGATAACACCGGGGAGCTGTTTTTT	CATSGVDNTGELFF
TRBJ2-2	TRBV27	.	TRBD1	TGTGCCAGCAGTTTAGGACAGGGTGGCAAAGGACGGGAGCTGTTTTTT	CASSLGQGGKGRELFF
TRBJ2-7	TRBV5-1	.	TRBD2	TGCGCCAGCAGCCTGAGCGGGGGGGCCGAGCAGTACTTC	CASSLSGGAEQYF
TRBJ1-2	TRBV6-2/TRBV6-3	few	.	TGTGCCAGCAGTTACACCGGGAACTATGGCTACACCTTC	CASSYTGNYGYTF
TRBJ1-3	TRBV7-9	.	.	TGTGCCAGCAGTCGCCTGGCTGGGGCGACCTCTGGAAACACCATATATTTT	CASSRLAGATSGNTIYF
TRBJ1-4	TRBV7-6	.	TRBD1	TGTGCCAGCAGCTCAGGACAGGGTCATAATGAAAAACTGTTTTTT	CASSSGQGHNEKLFF